Below, 26 T cell receptor beta chains from the same sample are listed, as sequenced in a study of T cell responses to AZD1222 COVID-19 vaccine. Clones were sequenced by immunoSEQ multiplex PCR, and TCRdb holds only the in-frame ones, with some missing. This sample has just under 80,000 clones; 92% occur once, and the top ten carry around 4.5%. This sample comprised peripheral blood, obtained 28 days after the second AZD1222 dose. These receptors all stem from an adult who received the AZD1222 COVID-19 vaccine.

The V call is TRBV12-3 or TRBV12-4, the J call TRBJ2-5; D is possibly TRBD1 (6 bases). The ends were cut back, 6 bases at V and 5 bases at J, with 13 bases in the middle. The CDR3 covers 13 residues. CDR3 region: CASRNRVGETQYF. CDR3 in DNA: TGTGCCAGCAGGAACAGGGTCGGGGAGACCCAGTACTTC.

In DNA, the CDR3 is TGTGCCAGCAGCTCTACGGGTTCCCCCTCCTACGAGCAGTACTTC. Translation gives CASSSTGSPSYEQYF. The chain carries TRBV7-2 and TRBJ2-7, with no clear D. The germline gives CDR1 SGHTA, CDR2 FQGNSA. V was cut by 4 bases and J by 0 bases, with 13 bases left in between. The CDR3 loop spans 15 amino acids.

The chain uses TRBV6-5 and TRBJ2-7, with D tentatively TRBD2 (6 bases). V was pared by 4 bases and J by 3 bases, with 16 bases between. The CDR3 covers 15 residues. Germline V gives CDR1 MNHEY, CDR2 SVGAGI. CDR3 region: CASSFLGTPGYEQYF. In DNA, the CDR3 is TGTGCCAGCAGTTTCCTTGGGACTCCAGGCTACGAGCAGTACTTC.

The chain has TRBV3-1 (or the pseudogene TRBV3-2) and TRBJ2-1; tentative D call: TRBD2 (5 bases). The CDR3 has 18 residues. The V gene's germline CDR1 is LGHDT and CDR2 YNNKEL (reference sequence). The V end was cut by 6 bases, the J end by 4 bases, with 25 bases between. The CDR3 region is CASSFGVSLLYLYNEQFF. The CDR3 DNA sequence: TGTGCCAGCAGTTTCGGGGTATCACTCCTATACCTTTACAATGAGCAGTTCTTC.

The rearrangement uses TRBV18 and TRBJ1-3; D gene uncertain. Germline assignment: CDR1 KGHSH and CDR2 LQKENI. The length of the CDR3 is 17 residues. Trimming pared 3 bases from V and 0 bases from J, leaving 15 bases between. CDR3: CASSPGGQHLSGNTIYF. The CDR3 region has the DNA TGTGCCAGCTCACCCGGTGGGCAGCACCTCTCTGGAAACACCATATATTTT.

The J gene is TRBJ1-3, the V gene TRBV7-2, with 8 nucleotides matching TRBD1. Germline CDR1 is SGHTA and CDR2 is FQGNSA. With 1 base clipped from V and 2 bases from J, the junction kept 4 bases outside the gene matches. This CDR3 has 16 residues. CDR3 sequence (DNA): TGTGCCAGCAGCTTAGACGGACAGGGCCCTGGAAACACCATATATTTT. Protein product: CASSLDGQGPGNTIYF.

This chain uses TRBV19 with TRBJ2-3, with TRBD2 identical over 7 bases. Germline V gives CDR1 LNHDA, CDR2 SQIVND (reference sequence). This CDR3 has 15 amino acids. The J segment lost 0 bases and the V segment lost 7 bases, leaving 7 bases of the junction unmatched. The DNA for the CDR3 is TGTGCCAGTATGGTGTCTAGCGGAAGCACAGATACGCAGTATTTT. It encodes CASMVSSGSTDTQYF.

The genes are TRBV9 and TRBJ1-1, with D uncertain. The germline V gene has CDR1 SGDLS and CDR2 YYNGEE. The CDR3 consists of 15 residues. The V gene lost 0 bases and the J gene lost 4 bases, with 13 bases spanning the gap. CDR3 sequence (DNA): TGTGCCAGCAGCGTAGAGGGCAGGTTGACCACTGAAGCTTTCTTT. Residues: CASSVEGRLTTEAFF.

This clone was counted ten times or more. The V call is TRBV11-3, the J call TRBJ1-4; 8 bases fit TRBD1. CDR1 is SGHNT, CDR2 YENEEA, per germline. V shed 5 bases, J shed 8 bases, and the junction held 7 bases outside the gene matches. The CDR3 is 14 residues long. CDR3 coding DNA: TGTGCCAGCAGCCTGGACAGGGTTAACGAAAAACTGTTTTTT. Its translation is CASSLDRVNEKLFF.

The rearrangement joins TRBV15 to TRBJ1-4; TRBD1 matches at 8 bases. Per the germline V gene, CDR1 is LNHNV and CDR2 is YYDKDF (reference sequence). The CDR3 contains 13 residues. V lost 8 bases and J lost 8; bases outside the gene matches: 7. The CDR3 spells CATGRTGNEKLFF. The CDR3 region has the DNA TGTGCCACCGGACGGACAGGGAACGAAAAACTGTTTTTT.

The V and J genes are TRBV20-1 and TRBJ2-3, with a weak D call TRBD1 (6 bases). With 3 bases removed from V and 3 bases from J, the gap between germline ends came to 10 bases. Germline V gene sequence: CDR1 DFQATT, CDR2 SNEGSKA (reference sequence). This CDR3 is built from 13 residues. The DNA for the CDR3 is TGCAGTGCTAGTGGGACAAAAACAGATACGCAGTATTTT. Translation: CSASGTKTDTQYF.

V gene TRBV6-5 combines with J gene TRBJ2-7; TRBD2 matches 8 bases. Looked up from germline, CDR1 is MNHEY and CDR2 is SVGAGI. This CDR3 comprises 15 residues. Trimming cost V 4 bases and J 0 bases; bases outside gene matches: 5. As DNA, the CDR3 is TGTGCCAGCAGTTCTCCGGGAGGGCCCTCCTACGAGCAGTACTTC. This codes for CASSSPGGPSYEQYF.

V gene TRBV2 combines with J gene TRBJ2-3; 11 bases agree with TRBD2. The CDR3 length is 15 residues. Germline V gene data show CDR1 as SNHLY and CDR2 as FYNNEI. After removal of 10 bases from V and 1 base from J, the junction contained 7 bases not matched to a gene. For the CDR3, the DNA is TGTGCCAACCACGGGACTAGCGGCCGCACAGATACGCAGTATTTT. Translation gives CANHGTSGRTDTQYF. Filled out from reference TRBV2 and TRBJ2-3, the complete variable domain reads EPEVTQTPSHQVTQMGQEVILRCVPISNHLYFYWYRQILGQKVEFLVSFYNNEISEKSEIFDDQFSVERPDGSNFTLKIRSTKLEDSAMYFCANHGTSGRTDTQYFGPGTRLTVL.

The genes are TRBV6-4 and TRBJ1-2, with TRBD1 matching 11 bases. V was pared by 5 bases and J by 4 bases, with 3 bases of the junction left unmatched. Germline CDR1 and CDR2: MRHNA and SNTAGT. The CDR3 covers 14 residues. The CDR3 nucleotides read TGTGCCAGCAGTCCGGGGACAGGGGGCTATGGCTACACCTTC. It is translated as CASSPGTGGYGYTF.

The chain carries TRBV5-6 and TRBJ1-2; D unresolved. The CDR3 runs 13 residues. In germline, CDR1 is SGHDT, CDR2 YYEEEE. V lost 4 bases, J lost 4 bases, and 11 bases lay in between. The CDR3 loop reads CASSQTPLYGYTF. The DNA for the CDR3 is TGTGCCAGCAGCCAGACTCCCCTCTATGGCTACACCTTC. The entire variable domain, with the rest obtained from reference TRBV5-6 and TRBJ1-2, is as follows: DAGVTQSPTHLIKTRGQQVTLRCSPKSGHDTVSWYQQALGQGPQFIFQYYEEEERQRGNFPDRFSGHQFPNYSSELNVNALLLGDSALYLCASSQTPLYGYTFGSGTRLTVV.

This chain joins TRBV6-5 and TRBJ2-1; tentative D call: TRBD2 (6 bases). The CDR3 extends over 14 amino acids. The germline V gene encodes CDR1 MNHEY and CDR2 SVGAGI. V was shortened by 6 bases and J by 10 bases, with 19 bases between the two germline ends. The CDR3 sequence is CASSNQRDSGEQFF. CDR3 nucleotides: TGTGCCAGCAGCAATCAACGGGACTCCGGCGAGCAGTTCTTC.

V usage is TRBV19 and J usage is TRBJ2-1; 7 nucleotides line up with TRBD2. V dropped 6 bases and J dropped 2; count of bases not matched to a gene: 7. The CDR3 spans 15 residues. Per the germline V gene, CDR1 is LNHDA and CDR2 is SQIVND (reference sequence). CDR3 region: CASRSGGGTYNEQFF. The CDR3 nucleotides are TGTGCCAGTAGGTCGGGGGGAGGCACCTACAATGAGCAGTTCTTC.

This rearrangement joins TRBV7-3 to TRBJ2-1, with a tentative D call TRBD2 (5 bases). Between the trimmed V and J ends, which lost 2 bases and 4 bases, there was a span of 6 bases. Germline loops: CDR1 SGHTA, CDR2 FQGTGA. CDR3 size: 13 residues. CDR3 sequence: CASSLRDYNEQFF. The CDR3 DNA is TGTGCCAGCAGCTTACGGGATTACAATGAGCAGTTCTTC. The full variable domain, rest sourced from reference TRBV7-3 and TRBJ2-1, is GAGVSQTPSNKVTEKGKYVELRCDPISGHTALYWYRQSLGQGPEFLIYFQGTGAADDSGLPNDRFFAVRPEGSVSTLKIQRTERGDSAVYLCASSLRDYNEQFFGPGTRLTVL.

This chain joins TRBV10-3 and TRBJ1-1; 7 bases map to TRBD1. V dropped 2 bases and J dropped 0; count of bases not matched to a gene: 9. CDR3 length: 17 amino acids. CDR1 is ENHRY, CDR2 SYGVKD, per germline. CDR3 DNA: TGTGCCATCAGTGAGCCCCCACAGGGGCCCATGAACACTGAAGCTTTCTTT. It yields the protein CAISEPPQGPMNTEAFF.

This sequence joins TRBV28 and TRBJ1-5; D is uncertain. Germline values: CDR1 MDHEN, CDR2 SYDVKM. This CDR3 is built from 17 residues. V dropped 0 bases and J dropped 6 bases, with 18 bases sitting between them. The chain's CDR3 is CASSLWPAGKGSQPQHF. The CDR3 nucleotides read TGTGCCAGCAGTTTATGGCCCGCGGGGAAAGGCTCTCAGCCCCAGCATTTT.

The CDR3 protein is CASSPGGAYTEAFF. The CDR3 DNA is TGTGCCAGCAGCCCCGGCGGGGCGTACACTGAAGCTTTCTTT. This chain uses TRBV7-2 with TRBJ1-1; D is perhaps TRBD1 (5 bases). Deletions cut 5 bases from V and 3 bases from J, with 13 bases between. CDR1 and CDR2 (germline): SGHTA, FQGNSA. The CDR3 length is 14 residues.

This chain links TRBV2 with TRBJ1-1; D might be TRBD1 (5 bases). V lost 7 bases, J lost 1 base, and 13 bases lay in between. CDR1 and CDR2 from the germline V gene are SNHLY and FYNNEI. The CDR3 runs to 14 residues. The DNA for the CDR3 is TGTGCCAGCAACCCCGGACACGGGAACACTGAAGCTTTCTTT. It encodes CASNPGHGNTEAFF.

The chain uses TRBV5-4 and TRBJ2-3, with D unclear. Trimming took off 2 bases at V and 0 bases at J, with 10 bases between the two ends. CDR3 length: 15 amino acids. Germline values: CDR1 SGHNT, CDR2 YYREEE (reference sequence). In DNA, the CDR3 is TGTGCCAGCAGCTTTTTTGGGGTTAGCACAGATACGCAGTATTTT. This encodes CASSFFGVSTDTQYF.

V is TRBV6-7 and J is TRBJ2-6; no definite D call. TRBV6-7 is an open reading frame, and its role is uncertain. The CDR3 totals 15 residues. V was trimmed by 8 bases and J by 0 bases, leaving 11 bases between them. The DNA of the CDR3 is TGTGCCAGCCGGGCCTCCACCTCTGGGGCCAACGTCCTGACTTTC. It codes for CASRASTSGANVLTF.

J is TRBJ1-2 and V is TRBV4-2; a weak D match, TRBD1 (5 bases). The CDR3 contains 16 residues. Trimming took 9 bases from V and 4 from J, leaving 24 bases between them. Germline assignment: CDR1 LGHNA and CDR2 YNFKEQ. Here the CDR3 DNA reads TGTGCCAGTAGAAGACAGTCCGAATCGTTAGGCTATGGCTACACCTTC. Protein sequence: CASRRQSESLGYGYTF.

The chain couples TRBV5-4 to TRBJ1-3; D unresolved. The CDR3 sequence is 15 residues long. CDR1 and CDR2 (germline): SGHNT, YYREEE (reference sequence). V lost 4 bases, J lost 7 bases, and 18 bases lay in between. CDR3 in amino acids: CASSRAAAGGNTIYF. The CDR3 nucleotides read TGTGCCAGCAGCCGAGCCGCTGCCGGAGGGAACACCATATATTTT.